A single sample gave rise to the 20 T cell receptor beta chains below, sequenced in a study of shared clonotypes between healthy human individuals. Terminally differentiated effector memory CD45RA+ cells were left out of the naive CD8 fraction, which was CD45RO-negative and positively selected for CCR7. Using immunoSEQ multiplex PCR, the repertoire was profiled, and TCRdb retains in-frame clones only, with some absent. Of a few million clones listed, 90% to 95% are singletons. Sample: naive CD8+ T cells from PBMCs. The receptors were gathered from a man aged 18 to 30 in good health. Some clones in this sample may be carry-over from other donors' samples.

The chain has TRBV28 and TRBJ2-2; 11 bases match TRBD2. CDR3 size: 16 residues. Germline CDR1 reads MDHEN; CDR2 reads SYDVKM. V lost 7 bases and J lost 5; bases outside the gene matches: 9. The CDR3 sequence is CASTTPASGRTGELFF. The CDR3 DNA is TGTGCCAGCACCACTCCGGCTAGCGGGAGGACCGGGGAGCTGTTTTTT. The full variable domain, rest sourced from reference TRBV28 and TRBJ2-2, is DVKVTQSSRYLVKRTGEKVFLECVQDMDHENMFWYRQDPGLGLRLIYFSYDVKMKEKGDIPEGYSVSREKKERFSLILESASTNQTSMYLCASTTPASGRTGELFFGEGSRLTVL.

The chain links TRBV28 to TRBJ2-5; D is ambiguous. Per germline, CDR1 MDHEN and CDR2 SYDVKM. CDR3 length equals 14 residues. Trimming took 6 bases from V and 5 from J, leaving 16 bases between them. CDR3 sequence: CASRSVPRSETQYF. Written as DNA, the CDR3 is TGTGCCAGCAGATCGGTCCCGAGATCGGAGACCCAGTACTTC.

This sequence joins TRBV7-9 and TRBJ2-5; weak D call: TRBD2 (6 bases). The CDR3 has 14 residues. Germline CDR1 is SEHNR and CDR2 is FQNEAQ (reference sequence). With 7 bases removed from V and 4 bases from J, the gap between germline ends came to 16 bases. The CDR3 DNA is TGTGCCAGCATCCCCGTAGGGCGGGGAGAGACCCAGTACTTC. Translated: CASIPVGRGETQYF.

J is TRBJ2-2 and V is TRBV18; D is possibly TRBD2 (5 bases). The CDR3 runs 16 residues. Trimming left V 6 bases short and J 4 bases short, with 18 bases between. In germline, CDR1 is KGHSH, CDR2 LQKENI. The CDR3 protein is CASSSWERGPTGELFF. As DNA, the CDR3 is TGTGCCAGCTCCTCCTGGGAGCGCGGACCCACCGGGGAGCTGTTTTTT. Full variable domain (outside the CDR3, taken from reference TRBV18 and TRBJ2-2): NAGVMQNPRHLVRRRGQEARLRCSPMKGHSHVYWYRQLPEEGLKFMVYLQKENIIDESGMPKERFSAEFPKEGPSILRIQQVVRGDSAAYFCASSSWERGPTGELFFGEGSRLTVL.

This chain connects TRBV27 to TRBJ2-3; 13 bases are shared with TRBD2. J gave up 4 bases and V 7 bases, and 5 bases lay outside the gene matches. This CDR3 spans 15 amino acids. The germline V gene encodes CDR1 MNHEY and CDR2 SMNVEV (reference sequence). The CDR3 region is CASKGLAGVSDTQYF. The CDR3 DNA is TGTGCCAGCAAAGGACTAGCGGGAGTTTCAGATACGCAGTATTTT.

The chain links TRBV7-9 to TRBJ2-1; 10 bases map to TRBD2. Germline lookup yields CDR1 SEHNR and CDR2 FQNEAQ (reference sequence). Trimming removed 4 bases from V and 3 bases from J; junction bases left unmatched: 9. This CDR3 is built from 17 residues. DNA of the CDR3: TGTGCCAGCAGCTCCCAAATTACTAGCGGGGTCTACAATGAGCAGTTCTTC. This translates into CASSSQITSGVYNEQFF.

This chain connects TRBV7-9 to TRBJ2-7; D is perhaps TRBD1 (6 bases). The CDR3 loop spans 16 amino acids. V lost 1 base and J 3 bases, leaving 16 bases between the germline ends. The germline CDR1 and CDR2 sequences are SEHNR and FQNEAQ (reference sequence). The chain's CDR3 is CASSLDTGTKYYEQYF. The CDR3 DNA sequence: TGTGCCAGCAGCTTAGACACCGGGACAAAGTACTACGAGCAGTACTTC.

The chain is built from TRBV2 and TRBJ2-1; 7 bases align to TRBD2. The J segment lost 5 bases and the V segment lost 6 bases, leaving 13 bases of the junction unmatched. The CDR3 extends over 16 amino acids. CDR1 and CDR2 from the germline V gene are SNHLY and FYNNEI. The CDR3 is CASRGPKGGKDNEQFF. The CDR3 DNA is TGTGCCAGCAGAGGCCCGAAGGGAGGGAAAGACAATGAGCAGTTCTTC.

The chain joins TRBV27 to TRBJ2-7, with 10 bases fitting TRBD2. V gave up 6 bases and J gave up 4 bases; unmatched junction bases: 6. The germline gives CDR1 MNHEY, CDR2 SMNVEV (reference sequence). The CDR3 extends over 14 amino acids. CDR3 in amino acids: CASRSWTSGYEQYF. The DNA of the CDR3 is TGTGCCAGCAGGTCTTGGACTAGCGGATACGAGCAGTACTTC.

The V and J genes are TRBV18 and TRBJ2-1; TRBD2 aligns across 8 bases. CDR3 size: 15 residues. V gave up 3 bases and J gave up 0 bases; unmatched junction bases: 1. Germline values: CDR1 KGHSH, CDR2 LQKENI. The CDR3 reads CASSPSGGSYNEQFF. The DNA of the CDR3 is TGTGCCAGCTCACCCAGCGGGGGCTCCTACAATGAGCAGTTCTTC. The full variable domain, its missing parts supplied by reference TRBV18 and TRBJ2-1, is NAGVMQNPRHLVRRRGQEARLRCSPMKGHSHVYWYRQLPEEGLKFMVYLQKENIIDESGMPKERFSAEFPKEGPSILRIQQVVRGDSAAYFCASSPSGGSYNEQFFGPGTRLTVL.

The table lists this clone with a count of one. The chain is built from TRBV6-6 and TRBJ2-5, with D possibly TRBD2 on 5 matching bases. V shed 2 bases and J shed 4 bases, with 11 bases lying between them. Germline V gene lookup returns CDR1 MNHNY and CDR2 SVGAGI (reference sequence). This CDR3 spans 14 amino acids. CDR3: CASSYLEGSETQYF. In DNA form, the CDR3 reads TGTGCCAGCAGTTACCTCGAGGGCTCAGAGACCCAGTACTTC.

This rearrangement joins TRBV6-1 to TRBJ2-3; no clear D. Germline-derived CDR1 and CDR2 are MNHNS and SASEGT. The CDR3 consists of 15 residues. Trimming stripped 4 bases from V and 0 bases from J, with 11 bases between. This chain's CDR3 is CASSVSPLSTDTQYF. CDR3 bases: TGTGCCAGCAGTGTATCACCTCTTAGCACAGATACGCAGTATTTT.

The chain is built from TRBV7-6 and TRBJ2-1; D is perhaps TRBD1 (6 bases). V dropped 3 bases and J dropped 1 base, with 13 bases sitting between them. CDR3 length: 16 amino acids. Germline CDR1 is SGHVS and CDR2 is FNYEAQ. Written as DNA, the CDR3 is TGTGCCAGCAGCTTGGGCAGGGGCGCTTCCTACAATGAGCAGTTCTTC. As protein: CASSLGRGASYNEQFF. Based on the CDR3 plus reference TRBV7-6 and TRBJ2-1, the full variable domain is GAGVSQSPRYKVTKRGQDVALRCDPISGHVSLYWYRQALGQGPEFLTYFNYEAQQDKSGLPNDRFSAERPEGSISTLTIQRTEQRDSAMYRCASSLGRGASYNEQFFGPGTRLTVL.

V gene TRBV7-9 combines with J gene TRBJ2-7; 9 bases match TRBD2. The CDR3 loop spans 16 amino acids. J was trimmed by 2 bases and V by 1 base; bases with no gene match: 6. Germline values: CDR1 SEHNR, CDR2 FQNEAQ (reference sequence). Here the CDR3 reads CASSLVGGRVPYEQYF. DNA of the CDR3: TGTGCCAGCAGCTTAGTAGGCGGGAGGGTTCCCTACGAGCAGTACTTC.

On this clone itself: This sample also contains other DNA sequences that code for the same CDR3. The chain has TRBV7-9 and TRBJ2-1; D is ambiguous. The CDR3 consists of 11 residues. Germline CDR1 reads SEHNR; CDR2 reads FQNEAQ (reference sequence). V was pared by 1 base and J by 9 bases, with 4 bases between. CDR3 region: CASSLGPEQFF. For the CDR3, the DNA is TGTGCCAGCAGCTTAGGACCTGAGCAGTTCTTC.

The chain joins TRBV28 to TRBJ2-5, with 11 nucleotides matching TRBD2. Per germline, CDR1 MDHEN and CDR2 SYDVKM. V lost 6 bases and J lost 0; bases outside the gene matches: 3. The CDR3 length is 15 residues. The CDR3 DNA follows: TGTGCCAGCAGCCCGGGACTAGCGGACCAAGAGACCCAGTACTTC. It yields the protein CASSPGLADQETQYF.

Turning to this clone: The sample has other DNA sequences that encode this CDR3 too. The chain is built from TRBV6-5 and TRBJ2-2; no clear D gene. V was pared by 0 bases and J by 6 bases, with 5 bases between. The CDR3 contains 13 residues. Per germline, CDR1 MNHEY and CDR2 SVGAGI. Here the CDR3 DNA reads TGTGCCAGCAGTTACTCTGAGGCCGGGGAGCTGTTTTTT. This translates into CASSYSEAGELFF.

The gene calls are TRBV25-1 and TRBJ2-1; TRBD1 might be the D (5 bases). V was trimmed by 5 bases and J by 6 bases, leaving 11 bases between them. The CDR3 has 13 amino acids. Germline V gene lookup returns CDR1 MGHDK and CDR2 SYGVNS. The CDR3 region is CASSTSTVNEQFF. The CDR3 DNA reads TGTGCCAGCAGTACCTCGACAGTCAATGAGCAGTTCTTC.

With respect to this clone: The sample carries other DNA sequences with the same CDR3. The chain recombines TRBV9 with TRBJ1-3, with D maybe TRBD1 (5 bases). Trimming shortened V by 3 bases and J by 0 bases, and 10 bases separated the two germline ends. The CDR3 consists of 15 residues. Germline V CDR1 and CDR2: SGDLS, YYNGEE. This CDR3 reads CASSAGGSSGNTIYF. In DNA form, the CDR3 reads TGTGCCAGCAGCGCGGGGGGGTCCTCTGGAAACACCATATATTTT.

The chain recombines TRBV29-1 with TRBJ2-5, with TRBD2 matching 8 bases. The V segment lost 3 bases and the J segment 2 bases; nucleotides outside the gene matches: 11. Germline V gene lookup returns CDR1 SQVTM and CDR2 ANQGSEA. There are 16 residues in the CDR3. CDR3 coding DNA: TGCAGCGTTGAGGGCAGGGCTCTAGCGGGTCAAGAGACCCAGTACTTC. It is translated as CSVEGRALAGQETQYF. The full variable domain, its missing parts supplied by reference TRBV29-1 and TRBJ2-5, is SAVISQKPSRDICQRGTSLTIQCQVDSQVTMMFWYRQQPGQSLTLIATANQGSEATYESGFVIDKFPISRPNLTFSTLTVSNMSPEDSSIYLCSVEGRALAGQETQYFGPGTRLLVL.